The 30 T cell receptor beta chains below come from one sample, sequenced in a study of long-term antiretroviral therapy in people with HIV. Version v3.0 of the immunoSEQ assay ran at survey level. The data were produced by immunoSEQ multiplex PCR, yet TCRdb's version contains in-frame clones alone and is incomplete. There are approximately 36,000 clones in the sample; roughly 87% occur only once, and 5.5% to 7.5% lies in the top ten. The starting material was unsorted PBMCs, obtained 0.6 years after starting antiretroviral therapy. These receptors originate from a man younger than 35 with HIV.

This chain joins TRBV6-1 and TRBJ1-3; D is unclear. V was pared by 8 bases and J by 7 bases, with 12 bases between. Germline V gene data show CDR1 as MNHNS and CDR2 as SASEGT. This CDR3 comprises 12 residues. The CDR3 region is CASLLGPNTIYF. The CDR3 nucleotides read TGTGCCAGCCTTCTCGGGCCGAACACCATATATTTT.

The J gene is TRBJ2-2, the V gene TRBV7-9, with D maybe TRBD2 (5 bases). The CDR3 totals 14 residues. Germline V lookup: CDR1 SEHNR, CDR2 FQNEAQ (reference sequence). V lost 5 bases, J lost 0 bases, and 7 bases lay in between. CDR3 nucleotides: TGTGCCAGCAGCCAGGACTCGAACACCGGGGAGCTGTTTTTT. Amino acids: CASSQDSNTGELFF.

The gene calls are TRBV28 and TRBJ1-1, with D unresolved. V was shortened by 3 bases and J by 1 base, with 9 bases between the two germline ends. The germline gives CDR1 MDHEN, CDR2 SYDVKM. This CDR3 has 14 residues. The CDR3 region has the DNA TGTGCCAGCAGTTTGGGGTACACGAACACTGAAGCTTTCTTT. Protein sequence: CASSLGYTNTEAFF.

The genes are TRBV18 and TRBJ1-5; 8 nucleotides match TRBD1. The CDR3 is 15 residues long. With 3 bases clipped from V and 4 bases from J, the junction kept 5 bases outside the gene matches. Germline lookup yields CDR1 KGHSH and CDR2 LQKENI. The CDR3 spells CASSPRQGLNQPQHF. In DNA, the CDR3 is TGTGCCAGCTCACCCCGACAGGGGTTAAATCAGCCCCAGCATTTT.

The rearrangement links TRBV6-5 to TRBJ2-7; D ambiguous. Germline assignment: CDR1 MNHEY and CDR2 SVGAGI. The V and J ends lost 2 bases and 0 bases respectively, with 8 bases between them. The CDR3 sequence is 14 residues long. The CDR3 sequence is CASSYGRTSYEQYF. Written as DNA, the CDR3 is TGTGCCAGCAGTTACGGGCGGACCTCCTACGAGCAGTACTTC.

The chain recombines TRBV7-2 with TRBJ1-2, with D tentatively TRBD1 (6 bases). Trimming shortened V by 5 bases and J by 4 bases, and 11 bases separated the two germline ends. CDR3 length: 13 residues. The V gene's germline CDR1 is SGHTA and CDR2 FQGNSA. The CDR3 DNA sequence: TGTGCCAGCAGCGAGGGACACCTCTATGGCTACACCTTC. It specifies CASSEGHLYGYTF.

The V call is TRBV5-4, the J call TRBJ1-5; possibly TRBD1 for D (5 bases). The CDR3 is 15 amino acids. Germline CDR1 is SGHNT and CDR2 is YYREEE (reference sequence). Trimming removed 4 bases from V and 5 bases from J, with 16 bases in between. CDR3 in amino acids: CASSRGGGADQPQHF. The CDR3 DNA reads TGTGCCAGCAGCCGCGGAGGAGGGGCAGATCAGCCCCAGCATTTT.

The chain recombines TRBV25-1 with TRBJ2-1; TRBD2 might be the D (5 bases). Trimming pared 6 bases from V and 0 bases from J, leaving 12 bases between. This CDR3 region has 15 residues. CDR1 is MGHDK, CDR2 SYGVNS, per germline. The CDR3 loop reads CASSQLGSSYNEQFF. The CDR3 nucleotides are TGTGCCAGCAGCCAATTAGGGAGCTCCTACAATGAGCAGTTCTTC.

This sequence joins TRBV11-2 and TRBJ2-7; D is ambiguous. The V and J ends lost 5 bases and 1 base respectively, with 15 bases between them. This CDR3 has 15 amino acids. The germline V gene has CDR1 SGHAT and CDR2 FQNNGV. The CDR3 region is CASSIGRSESYEQYF. Here the CDR3 DNA reads TGTGCCAGCAGCATCGGACGGTCGGAGTCCTACGAGCAGTACTTC.

This clone was observed a few times. CDR3 in DNA: TGTGCCAGCAGTGAAAGCCCGGGACGCAGTAATGAAAAACTGTTTTTT. Translating gives CASSESPGRSNEKLFF. The V gene is TRBV2, the J gene TRBJ1-4; D is possibly TRBD1 (5 bases). Germline loops: CDR1 SNHLY, CDR2 FYNNEI. CDR3 length: 16 residues. Trimming removed 2 bases at V and 4 bases at J, with 14 bases between.

The chain employs TRBV19 and TRBJ2-7; 7 bases agree with TRBD2. The CDR3 loop spans 14 amino acids. J lost 2 bases, V lost 5 bases, and 6 bases had no gene match. Germline V CDR1 and CDR2: LNHDA, SQIVND (reference sequence). The CDR3 loop is CASSLPGLTYEQYF. CDR3 nucleotide sequence: TGTGCCAGTAGTCTACCGGGACTAACCTACGAGCAGTACTTC.

The chain combines TRBV5-1 with TRBJ2-1, with 7 nucleotides matching TRBD1. The germline CDR1 and CDR2 sequences are SGHRS and YFSETQ. V gave up 4 bases and J gave up 10 bases; unmatched junction bases: 5. This CDR3 has 12 amino acids. The CDR3 coding sequence is TGCGCCAGCAGCCCAACAGGGGACGAGCAGTTCTTC. Protein: CASSPTGDEQFF.

The chain joins TRBV5-1 to TRBJ2-7; 12 nucleotides align to TRBD2. V trimming: 5 bases; J trimming: 12 bases; junction bases outside the gene matches: 21. CDR3 length: 17 amino acids. Germline CDR1 SGHRS, CDR2 YFSETQ. DNA for the CDR3: TGCGCCAGCAGTCGGAGACTAGCGGGAGAGGGTCTCGGAGGTCTGTACTTC. This sequence encodes CASSRRLAGEGLGGLYF.

The chain's CDR3 is CASSQFGLAIYNEQFF. The CDR3, as DNA: TGTGCCAGCAGCCAATTTGGACTAGCGATCTACAATGAGCAGTTCTTC. The chain joins TRBV14 to TRBJ2-1; TRBD2 matches 9 bases. The V segment lost 2 bases and the J segment 3 bases; nucleotides outside the gene matches: 5. The CDR3 totals 16 residues. CDR1 and CDR2 from the germline V gene are SGHDN and FVKESK.

This clone is classed as medium-sized. The same CDR3 also results from other DNA sequences found in this sample. The rearrangement uses TRBV4-3 and TRBJ2-7, with TRBD1 matching over 8 bases. The CDR3 sequence is 13 residues long. In germline, CDR1 is LGHNA, CDR2 YSLEER. Trimming at V came to 3 bases and at J to 6 bases, leaving 4 bases not matched to a gene. For the CDR3, the DNA is TGCGCCAGCAGCCAGCGGACAGGGCGCGAGCAGTACTTC. It codes for CASSQRTGREQYF.

The rearrangement links TRBV30 to TRBJ2-3, with TRBD1 identical over 9 bases. CDR1 and CDR2 (germline): GTSNPN, SVGIG (reference sequence). Losses at the gene ends were 3 bases for V and 5 bases for J; bases not matched to a gene: 9. This CDR3 comprises 15 residues. The CDR3, as DNA: TGTGCCTGGAGCGACCGGGACAGGGTAGGAGATACGCAGTATTTT. It is translated as CAWSDRDRVGDTQYF.

The chain is built from TRBV27 and TRBJ2-7, with 7 nucleotides matching TRBD1. Germline CDR1 MNHEY, CDR2 SMNVEV (reference sequence). Trimming at V came to 6 bases and at J to 1 base, leaving 6 bases not matched to a gene. The CDR3 runs 14 residues. The CDR3 loop reads CASRGSRGSYEQYF. DNA for the CDR3: TGTGCCAGCAGGGGCTCCAGGGGGTCCTACGAGCAGTACTTC.

The CDR3 region has the DNA TGTGCCAGCAGCTTGAACACCGGGGAGCTGTTTTTT. Its translation is CASSLNTGELFF. The rearrangement joins TRBV11-3 to TRBJ2-2; D remains ambiguous. CDR3 length equals 12 residues. V was trimmed by 3 bases and J by 1 base, leaving 0 bases between them. Germline V CDR1 and CDR2: SGHNT, YENEEA.

The table lists this clone with a count of one. This chain links TRBV10-2 with TRBJ2-2, with D possibly TRBD2 on 5 matching bases. Trimming pared 11 bases from V and 0 bases from J, leaving 10 bases between. The CDR3 extends over 13 amino acids. Per germline, CDR1 WSHSY and CDR2 SAAADI. CDR3 region: CAYLAPNTGELFF. DNA of the CDR3: TGCGCCTACCTAGCTCCGAACACCGGGGAGCTGTTTTTT.

This sequence joins TRBV5-4 and TRBJ2-3; the D is unclear. Germline CDR1 SGHNT, CDR2 YYREEE (reference sequence). Deletions cut 0 bases from V and 2 bases from J, with 10 bases between. The CDR3 loop spans 15 amino acids. CDR3 in amino acids: CASSLDGSHTDTQYF. The CDR3 bases are TGTGCCAGCAGCTTGGATGGCTCTCACACAGATACGCAGTATTTT.

The chain employs TRBV28 and TRBJ1-1; TRBD1 is a possible D gene (6 bases). The CDR3 consists of 14 residues. Trimming left V 3 bases short and J 4 bases short, with 12 bases between. Germline V gene sequence: CDR1 MDHEN, CDR2 SYDVKM. CDR3 protein: CASSFPTGGTEAFF. In DNA, the CDR3 is TGTGCCAGCAGTTTCCCGACAGGAGGCACTGAAGCTTTCTTT. Using reference TRBV28 and TRBJ1-1 for the parts outside the CDR3, the full variable domain is DVKVTQSSRYLVKRTGEKVFLECVQDMDHENMFWYRQDPGLGLRLIYFSYDVKMKEKGDIPEGYSVSREKKERFSLILESASTNQTSMYLCASSFPTGGTEAFFGQGTRLTVV.

The chain is built from TRBV27 and TRBJ1-1; D uncertain. CDR3 length: 13 amino acids. With 2 bases removed from V and 0 bases from J, the gap between germline ends came to 4 bases. Germline V CDR1 and CDR2: MNHEY, SMNVEV (reference sequence). The CDR3 region has the DNA TGTGCCAGCAGTTTAACCTTGAACACTGAAGCTTTCTTT. Translated: CASSLTLNTEAFF.

V and J are TRBV28 and TRBJ2-7; D is perhaps TRBD1 (5 bases). The CDR3 has 13 residues. The V gene's germline CDR1 is MDHEN and CDR2 SYDVKM. V was pared by 3 bases and J by 6 bases, with 12 bases between. The CDR3 sequence: CASSFARGREQYF. For the CDR3, the DNA is TGTGCCAGCAGTTTTGCTAGGGGTCGCGAGCAGTACTTC.

CDR3 DNA: TGTGCCAGCAGCCTCGGACAGAAATTTAACACCGGGGAGCTGTTTTTT. Protein: CASSLGQKFNTGELFF. The chain joins TRBV5-4 to TRBJ2-2; D may be TRBD1 (6 bases). Trimming took 4 bases from V and 2 from J, leaving 15 bases between them. CDR3 size: 16 residues. Germline CDR1 reads SGHNT; CDR2 reads YYREEE (reference sequence).

With respect to this clone: The sample carries other DNA sequences with the same CDR3. The chain has TRBV5-1 and TRBJ1-1; 7 nucleotides align to TRBD1. The CDR3 length is 15 residues. J gave up 2 bases and V 2 bases, and 6 bases lay outside the gene matches. CDR1 SGHRS and CDR2 YFSETQ come from the germline V gene. CDR3 sequence reads: CASSFPGQSNTEAFF. The DNA for the CDR3 is TGCGCCAGCAGCTTCCCGGGACAGAGTAACACTGAAGCTTTCTTT.

CDR3 amino acids: CASSYYPHMNTEAFF. The CDR3, as DNA: TGTGCCAGCAGTTACTATCCCCATATGAACACTGAAGCTTTCTTT. The chain joins TRBV6-5 to TRBJ1-1; D remains unclear. The CDR3 totals 15 residues. The germline V and J ends were trimmed by 1 base and 0 bases, with 9 bases remaining between them. Germline assignment: CDR1 MNHEY and CDR2 SVGAGI.

This chain uses TRBV13 with TRBJ1-4; no definite D call. Between the trimmed V and J ends, which lost 3 bases and 2 bases, there was a span of 10 bases. The CDR3 is 15 amino acids. CDR1 PRHDT and CDR2 FYEKMQ come from the germline V gene (reference sequence). CDR3 residues: CASSFGSRTNEKLFF. CDR3 nucleotide sequence: TGTGCCAGCAGCTTCGGGTCGAGGACTAATGAAAAACTGTTTTTT.

The chain combines TRBV5-4 with TRBJ2-3, with D tentatively TRBD1 (5 bases). Trimming cost V 4 bases and J 0 bases, with 18 bases left between them. The germline V gene has CDR1 SGHNT and CDR2 YYREEE (reference sequence). CDR3 length: 17 amino acids. The CDR3 nucleotides are TGTGCCAGCAGCGGACACAGGACAAGGGGAAGCACAGATACGCAGTATTTT. The encoded protein is CASSGHRTRGSTDTQYF.

The chain recombines TRBV11-3 with TRBJ2-7, with D perhaps TRBD1 (6 bases). Germline V CDR1 and CDR2: SGHNT, YENEEA. With 4 bases removed from V and 6 bases from J, the gap between germline ends came to 13 bases. There are 13 residues in the CDR3. The CDR3: CASSSTTGSEQYF. CDR3 bases: TGTGCCAGCAGCTCCACGACAGGTTCCGAGCAGTACTTC.

The rearrangement uses TRBV15 and TRBJ2-3; 13 bases match TRBD2. V lost 4 bases and J lost 2; bases outside the gene matches: 12. Germline CDR1 reads LNHNV; CDR2 reads YYDKDF (reference sequence). This CDR3 comprises 19 residues. The CDR3 DNA sequence: TGTGCCACCAGCACCCCCGGACTAGCGGGAGTTGGGATCACAGATACGCAGTATTTT. It specifies CATSTPGLAGVGITDTQYF.